A single sample is the source of the 16 T cell receptor beta chains below, sequenced in a study of blood T cell repertoires in COVID-19. Method: immunoSEQ multiplex PCR; TCRdb's copy keeps in-frame clones and lacks some. This sample has fewer than 250,000 clones, with about 84% found just once. The sequencing input was peripheral blood. These receptors all come from a woman older than 75 with COVID-19, enrolled during active disease.

The chain recombines TRBV10-2 with TRBJ2-2; D not resolved. CDR1 is WSHSY and CDR2 is SAAADI in the germline V gene. V was clipped by 0 bases and J by 0 bases, with 2 bases between them. There are 14 residues in the CDR3. CDR3 bases: TGCGCCAGCAGTGAGTCCACGAACACCGGGGAGCTGTTTTTT. Protein sequence: CASSESTNTGELFF.

The gene calls are TRBV30 and TRBJ1-2; 7 bases line up with TRBD1. The CDR3 spans 12 residues. Germline CDR1 is GTSNPN and CDR2 is SVGIG (reference sequence). After removal of 5 bases from V and 6 bases from J, the junction contained 6 bases not matched to a gene. The CDR3 nucleotides read TGTGCCTGGCTGGACAGGACCCATGGCTACACCTTC. The encoded protein is CAWLDRTHGYTF.

With respect to this clone: This sample includes further DNA sequences coding for the same CDR3. The chain couples TRBV27 to TRBJ1-3; a possible D gene is TRBD1 (6 bases). Germline V gene sequence: CDR1 MNHEY, CDR2 SMNVEV (reference sequence). The CDR3 runs to 16 residues. The V end was cut by 0 bases, the J end by 3 bases, with 12 bases between. CDR3 DNA: TGTGCCAGCAGTTTATCGGGCAGGGGTTTTGGAAACACCATATATTTT. Translation gives CASSLSGRGFGNTIYF.

The chain recombines TRBV28 with TRBJ1-4, with 7 bases lining up with TRBD1. Trimming at V came to 6 bases and at J to 5 bases, leaving 6 bases not matched to a gene. Germline V CDR1 and CDR2: MDHEN, SYDVKM. The CDR3 is 14 residues long. The CDR3 reads CASRPSGGNEKLFF. The CDR3 DNA follows: TGTGCCAGCAGACCTTCAGGGGGAAATGAAAAACTGTTTTTT.

The chain has TRBV10-3 and TRBJ1-2; no definite D call. The V end lost 0 bases, the J end lost 3 bases, and 5 bases lay between the germline ends. Germline loops: CDR1 ENHRY, CDR2 SYGVKD. CDR3 length: 13 amino acids. DNA of the CDR3: TGTGCCATCAGTGAGTCGTCGGACTATGGCTACACCTTC. This encodes CAISESSDYGYTF.

This chain connects TRBV11-3 to TRBJ1-2, with D unclear. Germline V gene data show CDR1 as SGHNT and CDR2 as YENEEA. The V and J ends lost 3 bases and 13 bases respectively, with 12 bases between them. The CDR3 length is 11 residues. CDR3 DNA: TGTGCCAGCAGCTTGATCTGGCCGCTCACCTTC. The encoded protein is CASSLIWPLTF.

The chain is built from TRBV28 and TRBJ2-7; 12 bases map to TRBD1. Trimming cost V 5 bases and J 2 bases; bases outside gene matches: 7. The V gene's germline CDR1 is MDHEN and CDR2 SYDVKM. The CDR3 contains 16 residues. CDR3 loop: CASSGAGTGGTYEQYF. The DNA for the CDR3 is TGTGCCAGCAGTGGAGCCGGGACAGGGGGCACCTACGAGCAGTACTTC. The whole variable domain, filled in from reference TRBV28 and TRBJ2-7, reads DVKVTQSSRYLVKRTGEKVFLECVQDMDHENMFWYRQDPGLGLRLIYFSYDVKMKEKGDIPEGYSVSREKKERFSLILESASTNQTSMYLCASSGAGTGGTYEQYFGPGTRLTVT.

The chain uses TRBV5-1 and TRBJ1-4; D is perhaps TRBD1 (5 bases). The V end was cut by 2 bases, the J end by 8 bases, with 13 bases between. Germline V CDR1 and CDR2: SGHRS, YFSETQ. There are 14 residues in the CDR3. This chain's CDR3 is CASSLPDKGEKLFF. The CDR3 nucleotides read TGCGCCAGCAGCTTACCGGACAAGGGCGAAAAACTGTTTTTT.

The V gene is TRBV6-5, the J gene TRBJ2-5; D not resolved. Germline V gives CDR1 MNHEY, CDR2 SVGAGI. Trimming cost V 6 bases and J 2 bases, with 4 bases left between them. The CDR3 loop spans 11 amino acids. The CDR3, as DNA: TGTGCCAGCAGGAGGCAAGAGACCCAGTACTTC. Translating gives CASRRQETQYF.

The V and J genes are TRBV9 and TRBJ2-3, with 11 bases aligning to TRBD2. The V gene end was trimmed by 0 bases and the J gene end by 2 bases; junction bases not matched to a gene: 8. Germline loops: CDR1 SGDLS, CDR2 YYNGEE. The CDR3 extends over 18 amino acids. The CDR3, as DNA: TGTGCCAGCAGCGTAGAGAGAACTAGCGGGGGAACCACAGATACGCAGTATTTT. Protein sequence: CASSVERTSGGTTDTQYF. Combining the CDR3 with reference TRBV9 and TRBJ2-3 gives the whole variable domain DSGVTQTPKHLITATGQRVTLRCSPRSGDLSVYWYQQSLDQGLQFLIQYYNGEERAKGNILERFSAQQFPDLHSELNLSSLELGDSALYFCASSVERTSGGTTDTQYFGPGTRLTVL.

The chain joins TRBV4-1 to TRBJ2-3; 14 bases are a match to TRBD2. V lost 2 bases and J lost 3; bases outside the gene matches: 16. The CDR3 runs 21 residues. Germline loops: CDR1 MGHRA, CDR2 YSYEKL. CDR3 protein: CASSQPPTSGGALGQTDTQYF. In nucleotides, the CDR3 is TGCGCCAGCAGCCAACCCCCGACTAGCGGGGGGGCGTTAGGGCAAACAGATACGCAGTATTTT.

The J gene is TRBJ1-1, the V gene TRBV3-1 (or the pseudogene TRBV3-2); maybe TRBD1 (6 bases). Trimming stripped 5 bases from V and 2 bases from J, with 12 bases between. Germline V gives CDR1 LGHDT, CDR2 YNNKEL (reference sequence). This CDR3 comprises 14 residues. CDR3 in amino acids: CASSIGQRNTEAFF. The CDR3 nucleotides are TGTGCCAGCAGCATTGGACAGCGTAACACTGAAGCTTTCTTT.

This chain links TRBV7-2 with TRBJ2-5, with 7 bases aligning to TRBD1. CDR3 size: 14 residues. With 3 bases clipped from V and 1 base from J, the junction kept 2 bases outside the gene matches. CDR1 and CDR2 from the germline V gene are SGHTA and FQGNSA. CDR3: CASSLQGVQETQYF. The DNA for the CDR3 is TGTGCCAGCAGCTTGCAGGGGGTCCAAGAGACCCAGTACTTC.

The chain has TRBV24-1 and TRBJ1-2, with TRBD1 matching 7 bases. The CDR3 is 13 amino acids. Germline V gene lookup returns CDR1 KGHDR and CDR2 SFDVKD. Trimming cost V 5 bases and J 4 bases; bases outside gene matches: 3. The CDR3: CATSGGQAYGYTF. The CDR3 DNA sequence: TGTGCCACCAGTGGTGGACAGGCCTATGGCTACACCTTC.

V and J are TRBV28 and TRBJ1-2, with D tentatively TRBD1 (6 bases). CDR1 MDHEN and CDR2 SYDVKM come from the germline V gene. V shed 7 bases and J shed 8 bases, with 14 bases lying between them. The CDR3 runs 12 residues. The chain's CDR3 is CASTSKGDGYTF. CDR3 sequence (DNA): TGTGCCAGCACCTCGAAGGGGGACGGCTACACCTTC.

The chain links TRBV4-2 to TRBJ1-5, with a tentative D call TRBD1 (5 bases). The V end was cut by 0 bases, the J end by 5 bases, with 11 bases between. CDR3 length equals 15 residues. Per germline, CDR1 LGHNA and CDR2 YNFKEQ. CDR3 nucleotide sequence: TGTGCCAGCAGCCAAGATCCAGGGAACGATCAGCCCCAGCATTTT. Protein product: CASSQDPGNDQPQHF.